This TCR beta chain was identified in a study of response to subunit inactivated influenza vaccine. TCRdb reprocessed the RT-PCR reads with MiXCR, giving one entry per CDR3 protein. Found here are about 570,000 distinct CDR3 sequences, over 9% of them singletons; the top ten hold more than 9.5%. V gave up 4 bases and J gave up 7 bases, with 14 bases separating them. Germline V CDR1 and CDR2: LGHDT, YNNKEL (reference sequence). The CDR3 runs 14 residues. Another study also made use of these data, one on T cells expressing NK-cell markers. In that study: UMIs accompanied the 5'RACE template switching by which TCR beta cDNA was made. Seropositivity for HCMV was found in seven of the eight sequenced donors, with one seronegative.

The sample in question was PBMCs from blood, obtained on the day of vaccination. This receptor was taken from a man between 45 and 60 years old who received an inactivated influenza vaccine. The V and J genes are TRBV3-1 and TRBJ1-5, with TRBD1 as a possible D gene (5 bases). The CDR3 nucleotides are TGTGCCAGCAGCCTCGGGACGCCTGGCCAGCCCCAGCATTTT. Translation gives CASSLGTPGQPQHF.